Listed below are T cell receptor beta chains from one sample, sequenced in a study of blood T cell repertoires in COVID-19. The method was immunoSEQ multiplex PCR; TCRdb's version includes in-frame clones alone and lacks a portion of them. Here the sample spans about 300,000 clones, about nine tenths being singletons. Sequenced sample: PBMCs or T cells enriched from blood (not recorded which). These receptors were taken from a young woman who had recovered from COVID-19. Each CDR3 is given with its conserved first and last residue. Each record gives: V gene, J gene, clone size, CDR3 length, CDR3 protein. Size is omitted from some rows. Given values are once, few, many or a class for expanded clones.

V gene: TRBV19; J gene: TRBJ1-4; clone size: NA; CDR3 length: 15; CDR3 protein: CASRTGGKTNEKLFF
V gene: TRBV4-1; J gene: TRBJ2-1; clone size: NA; CDR3 length: 16; CDR3 protein: CASSPSRPQGGYEQFF
V gene: TRBV19; J gene: TRBJ1-5; clone size: NA; CDR3 length: 16; CDR3 protein: CASDIGQTNSNQPQHF
V gene: TRBV9; J gene: TRBJ1-2; clone size: NA; CDR3 length: 16; CDR3 protein: CASSVASPLQGYGYTF
V gene: TRBV30; J gene: TRBJ1-4; clone size: once; CDR3 length: 12; CDR3 protein: CAWKAGNEKLFF
V gene: TRBV7-9; J gene: TRBJ2-5; clone size: NA; CDR3 length: 12; CDR3 protein: CASSGGSETQYF
V gene: TRBV3-1/TRBV3-2; J gene: TRBJ2-2; clone size: NA; CDR3 length: 14; CDR3 protein: CASRTGGTTGELFF
V gene: TRBV10-1; J gene: TRBJ1-6; clone size: NA; CDR3 length: 14; CDR3 protein: CASSPGQGNSPLHF
V gene: TRBV10-3; J gene: TRBJ2-7; clone size: NA; CDR3 length: 12; CDR3 protein: CAISRTDYEQYF
V gene: TRBV24-1; J gene: TRBJ1-2; clone size: NA; CDR3 length: 15; CDR3 protein: CATSEAQGATGGYTF
V gene: TRBV6-5; J gene: TRBJ1-1; clone size: NA; CDR3 length: 13; CDR3 protein: CASSPYLNTEAFF
V gene: TRBV27; J gene: TRBJ2-7; clone size: NA; CDR3 length: 17; CDR3 protein: CASSLRPGQVPTYEQYF
V gene: TRBV5-6; J gene: TRBJ1-2; clone size: NA; CDR3 length: 15; CDR3 protein: CASSLVFRQSYGYTF
V gene: TRBV14; J gene: TRBJ1-2; clone size: NA; CDR3 length: 19; CDR3 protein: CASSLPSGGQGRVNYGYTF
V gene: TRBV5-6; J gene: TRBJ2-1; clone size: NA; CDR3 length: 19; CDR3 protein: CASSTSGTGWRRDYNEQFF
V gene: TRBV28; J gene: TRBJ2-7; clone size: NA; CDR3 length: 17; CDR3 protein: CASCKGTTSGRRYEQYF
V gene: TRBV9; J gene: TRBJ2-2; clone size: NA; CDR3 length: 12; CDR3 protein: CASSIPTGELFF
V gene: TRBV19; J gene: TRBJ2-1; clone size: NA; CDR3 length: 17; CDR3 protein: CASRKDRASLSYNEQFF
V gene: TRBV7-3; J gene: TRBJ1-1; clone size: NA; CDR3 length: 15; CDR3 protein: CASSLNGAGNTEAFF
V gene: TRBV19; J gene: TRBJ2-6; clone size: few; CDR3 length: 17; CDR3 protein: CASSTGQGSAGANVLTF
V gene: TRBV5-1; J gene: TRBJ1-2; clone size: NA; CDR3 length: 12; CDR3 protein: CASGDRNYGYTF
V gene: TRBV30; J gene: TRBJ1-2; clone size: NA; CDR3 length: 15; CDR3 protein: CAWSWAGQANYGYTF
V gene: TRBV5-1; J gene: TRBJ1-3; clone size: NA; CDR3 length: 15; CDR3 protein: CASSPFESSGNTIYF
V gene: TRBV11-2; J gene: TRBJ1-4; clone size: NA; CDR3 length: 18; CDR3 protein: CASRKGSGQGPYNEKLFF
V gene: TRBV5-1; J gene: TRBJ1-6; clone size: NA; CDR3 length: 19; CDR3 protein: CASSLDLGTGSSYNSPLHF
V gene: TRBV5-1; J gene: TRBJ1-2; clone size: NA; CDR3 length: 11; CDR3 protein: CASSSGSGYTF
V gene: TRBV19; J gene: TRBJ2-7; clone size: NA; CDR3 length: 13; CDR3 protein: CASSTTQGYEQYF
V gene: TRBV6-5; J gene: TRBJ2-3; clone size: NA; CDR3 length: 15; CDR3 protein: CASSRETGGSHTQYF
V gene: TRBV11-2; J gene: TRBJ1-2; clone size: NA; CDR3 length: 17; CDR3 protein: CASSLRGRPSRGYGYTF
V gene: TRBV30; J gene: TRBJ2-7; clone size: few; CDR3 length: 11; CDR3 protein: CAWSSVYEQYF
V gene: TRBV27; J gene: TRBJ1-5; clone size: NA; CDR3 length: 14; CDR3 protein: CASSLGQFAQPQHF
V gene: TRBV5-3; J gene: TRBJ1-1; clone size: NA; CDR3 length: 15; CDR3 protein: CARSPPDRQNTEAFF
V gene: TRBV27; J gene: TRBJ2-1; clone size: NA; CDR3 length: 13; CDR3 protein: CASSYGRGNEQFF
V gene: TRBV5-6; J gene: TRBJ1-1; clone size: few; CDR3 length: 14; CDR3 protein: CASSLAQGRLEAFF
V gene: TRBV12-5; J gene: TRBJ1-1; clone size: NA; CDR3 length: 13; CDR3 protein: CASGGQGATEAFF
V gene: TRBV5-5; J gene: TRBJ1-4; clone size: NA; CDR3 length: 16; CDR3 protein: CASSFMTPTGNEKLFF
V gene: TRBV6-5; J gene: TRBJ1-1; clone size: NA; CDR3 length: 14; CDR3 protein: CASSYWDSTRSLFF
V gene: TRBV5-1; J gene: TRBJ2-1; clone size: once; CDR3 length: 17; CDR3 protein: CASSLEPTGTAHNEQFF